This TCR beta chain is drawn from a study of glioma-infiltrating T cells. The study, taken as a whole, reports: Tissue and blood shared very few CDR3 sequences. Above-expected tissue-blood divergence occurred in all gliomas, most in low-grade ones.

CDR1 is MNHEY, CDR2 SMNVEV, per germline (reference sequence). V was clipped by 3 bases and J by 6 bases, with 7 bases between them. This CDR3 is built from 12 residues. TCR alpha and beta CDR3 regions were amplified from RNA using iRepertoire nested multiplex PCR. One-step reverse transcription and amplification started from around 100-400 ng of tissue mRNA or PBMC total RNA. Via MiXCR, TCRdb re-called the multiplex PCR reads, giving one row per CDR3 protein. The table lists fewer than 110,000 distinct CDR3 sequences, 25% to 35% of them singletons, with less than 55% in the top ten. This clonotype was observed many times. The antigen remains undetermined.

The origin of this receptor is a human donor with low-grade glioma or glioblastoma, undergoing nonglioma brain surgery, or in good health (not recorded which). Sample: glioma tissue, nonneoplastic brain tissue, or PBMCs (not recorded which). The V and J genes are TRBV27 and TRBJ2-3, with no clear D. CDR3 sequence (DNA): TGTGCCAGCAGTTTCTTTGAGGATACGCAGTATTTT. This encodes CASSFFEDTQYF.